One and the same sample provided the 24 T cell receptor beta chains below, sequenced in a study of cytomegalovirus exposure and HLA in healthy donors. PCR primers comprised 60 Vbeta and 13 Jbeta primers. Sequenced by immunoSEQ multiplex PCR; TCRdb stores in-frame clones only, minus some. This sample's table has 55,000 to 75,000 clones. The sequencing sample was made of PBMCs. These receptors were obtained from a woman aged 25 to 39 in good health and CMV-seronegative.

The CDR3 bases are TGCAGCGTTGAAGATCGGTCAGGGTCAGGTGGCTACACCTTC. Its translation: CSVEDRSGSGGYTF. The chain uses TRBV29-1 and TRBJ1-2; possible D gene TRBD1, 5 bases. Germline assignment: CDR1 SQVTM and CDR2 ANQGSEA. Trimming pared 0 bases from V and 7 bases from J, leaving 15 bases between. This CDR3 has 14 residues.

The chain links TRBV5-1 to TRBJ2-5; TRBD2 agrees at 11 bases. CDR1 is SGHRS, CDR2 YFSETQ, per germline. Trimming took 0 bases from V and 4 from J; bases not matched to a gene: 8. The CDR3 loop spans 17 amino acids. The CDR3 reads CASSLALGLAGGETQYF. CDR3 DNA: TGCGCCAGCAGCTTGGCCTTAGGGCTAGCGGGAGGAGAGACCCAGTACTTC.

The gene calls are TRBV25-1 and TRBJ1-6; 8 bases map to TRBD1. In germline, CDR1 is MGHDK, CDR2 SYGVNS. The CDR3 has 17 amino acids. The J segment lost 1 base and the V segment lost 3 bases, leaving 5 bases of the junction unmatched. The CDR3 DNA reads TGTGCCAGCAGTGACTCTGGACAGGGATCCTATAATTCACCCCTCCACTTT. It specifies CASSDSGQGSYNSPLHF.

The chain uses TRBV27 and TRBJ2-1; D might be TRBD2 (6 bases). The CDR3 loop spans 14 amino acids. The ends were cut back, 3 bases at V and 0 bases at J, with 6 bases in the middle. From germline, CDR1 is MNHEY and CDR2 SMNVEV (reference sequence). CDR3 in amino acids: CASSLRGSYNEQFF. Written as DNA, the CDR3 is TGTGCCAGCAGTTTGCGGGGCTCCTACAATGAGCAGTTCTTC.

The gene calls are TRBV9 and TRBJ1-3, with D possibly TRBD1 on 5 matching bases. The germline V and J ends were trimmed by 0 bases and 7 bases, with 11 bases remaining between them. This CDR3 comprises 14 residues. Germline V gives CDR1 SGDLS, CDR2 YYNGEE. CDR3 region: CASSVEGLGNTIYF. The CDR3 DNA is TGTGCCAGCAGCGTAGAGGGGCTCGGCAACACCATATATTTT.

V gene TRBV7-9 combines with J gene TRBJ1-4; 7 bases are a match to TRBD1. Trimming at V came to 3 bases and at J to 4 bases, leaving 5 bases not matched to a gene. The CDR3 length is 15 residues. Looked up from germline, CDR1 is SEHNR and CDR2 is FQNEAQ (reference sequence). CDR3 in DNA: TGTGCCAGCAGCTTCCCCGGGACAGATAATGAAAAACTGTTTTTT. Protein product: CASSFPGTDNEKLFF.

The chain joins TRBV19 to TRBJ2-1; 8 bases are a match to TRBD1. The CDR3 loop spans 14 amino acids. The ends lost 8 bases at V and 0 bases at J; junction bases unmatched: 3. In germline, CDR1 is LNHDA, CDR2 SQIVND (reference sequence). The CDR3 region is CASDRGSSYNEQFF. The CDR3 DNA sequence: TGTGCCAGTGACAGGGGATCCTCCTACAATGAGCAGTTCTTC. The full variable domain, in which reference TRBV19 and TRBJ2-1 provide the parts outside the CDR3, is DGGITQSPKYLFRKEGQNVTLSCEQNLNHDAMYWYRQDPGQGLRLIYYSQIVNDFQKGDIAEGYSVSREKKESFPLTVTSAQKNPTAFYLCASDRGSSYNEQFFGPGTRLTVL.

The gene calls are TRBV28 and TRBJ1-5; D is unclear. V lost 4 bases and J lost 0, with 7 bases in between. Germline CDR1 MDHEN, CDR2 SYDVKM. The CDR3 has 14 residues. This chain's CDR3 is CASSSPGSNQPQHF. CDR3 sequence (DNA): TGTGCCAGCAGTTCTCCCGGTAGCAATCAGCCCCAGCATTTT. Complete variable domain (other parts from reference TRBV28 and TRBJ1-5): DVKVTQSSRYLVKRTGEKVFLECVQDMDHENMFWYRQDPGLGLRLIYFSYDVKMKEKGDIPEGYSVSREKKERFSLILESASTNQTSMYLCASSSPGSNQPQHFGDGTRLSIL.

This chain links TRBV7-2 with TRBJ1-4, with 7 bases matching TRBD1. V gave up 8 bases and J gave up 4 bases; unmatched junction bases: 7. The CDR3 is made up of 14 amino acids. Per the germline V gene, CDR1 is SGHTA and CDR2 is FQGNSA. The CDR3 sequence: CASGPRQGNEKLFF. CDR3 nucleotide sequence: TGTGCCAGCGGACCGAGACAGGGTAATGAAAAACTGTTTTTT. Full variable domain (missing parts from reference TRBV7-2 and TRBJ1-4): GAGVSQSPSNKVTEKGKDVELRCDPISGHTALYWYRQSLGQGLEFLIYFQGNSAPDKSGLPSDRFSAERTGGSVSTLTIQRTQQEDSAVYLCASGPRQGNEKLFFGSGTQLSVL.

The chain has TRBV5-1 and TRBJ2-7, with D maybe TRBD1 (5 bases). CDR1 and CDR2 from the germline V gene are SGHRS and YFSETQ. The length of the CDR3 is 13 residues. The V gene lost 6 bases and the J gene lost 6 bases, with 16 bases spanning the gap. CDR3 bases: TGCGCCAGCATGGATCGCCCAGGGATCGAGCAGTACTTC. Amino acid sequence: CASMDRPGIEQYF.

The gene calls are TRBV5-6 and TRBJ2-7, with 10 nucleotides matching TRBD2. In germline, CDR1 is SGHDT, CDR2 YYEEEE. The CDR3 loop spans 15 amino acids. V was pared by 5 bases and J by 6 bases, with 11 bases of the junction left unmatched. The CDR3 bases are TGTGCCAGCAGGCGGGGGGCTAGCGGGAGTATCGAGCAGTACTTC. It encodes CASRRGASGSIEQYF.

Concerning this clone itself: The junction and the germline gene differ at one end; a read error may be behind it. V and J are TRBV29-1 and TRBJ1-1; 9 nucleotides match TRBD1. The CDR3 contains 13 residues. Per the germline V gene, CDR1 is SQVTM and CDR2 is ANQGSEA. The CDR3 region has the DNA TGCAGCGTTGAAAGGGACAGGGACTTAGAAGATTTCTTT. It is translated as CSVERDRDLEDFF.

This rearrangement joins TRBV4-1 to TRBJ2-2; 8 bases are shared with TRBD1. The CDR3 has 18 amino acids. Germline V gene sequence: CDR1 MGHRA, CDR2 YSYEKL. Germline trimming cut 0 bases from V and 0 bases from J; bases unmatched to any gene: 6. The CDR3 reads CASSQEGRTGPNTGELFF. DNA of the CDR3: TGCGCCAGCAGCCAAGAGGGCCGGACAGGGCCGAACACCGGGGAGCTGTTTTTT.

This chain connects TRBV4-3 to TRBJ2-7; maybe TRBD1 (6 bases). Trimming removed 0 bases at V and 3 bases at J, with 18 bases between. Germline V gene sequence: CDR1 LGHNA, CDR2 YSLEER. This CDR3 has 17 amino acids. In DNA, the CDR3 is TGCGCCAGCAGCCAAGAAATCAGGGGACCGGTGGTCTACGAGCAGTACTTC. Amino acids: CASSQEIRGPVVYEQYF.

The rearrangement joins TRBV5-4 to TRBJ2-3, with D tentatively TRBD2 (5 bases). Deletions cut 2 bases from V and 2 bases from J, with 12 bases between. The CDR3 has 15 residues. CDR1 and CDR2 (germline): SGHNT, YYREEE (reference sequence). DNA of the CDR3: TGTGCCAGCAGCTTTCCACGGGGTCCCACAGATACGCAGTATTTT. It yields the protein CASSFPRGPTDTQYF.

The CDR3 DNA sequence: TGTGCCAGCTCACCACCGGGGCGGGGCGAGCAGTACTTC. Protein sequence: CASSPPGRGEQYF. The V call is TRBV18, the J call TRBJ2-7; weak D call: TRBD2 (6 bases). The CDR3 spans 13 residues. Trimming took 0 bases from V and 6 from J, leaving 9 bases between them. Germline CDR1 KGHSH, CDR2 LQKENI.

The chain has TRBV19 and TRBJ2-2; 13 bases are a match to TRBD2. The CDR3 has 17 residues. V lost 4 bases and J lost 5; bases outside the gene matches: 7. Germline V lookup: CDR1 LNHDA, CDR2 SQIVND (reference sequence). CDR3 DNA sequence: TGTGCCAGTAGTACCCCACTAGCGGGAGGGCCGACCGGGGAGCTGTTTTTT. It translates to CASSTPLAGGPTGELFF.

The chain combines TRBV11-2 with TRBJ1-5; 9 nucleotides line up with TRBD1. The CDR3 consists of 15 residues. J lost 6 bases, V lost 5 bases, and 8 bases had no gene match. CDR1 is SGHAT, CDR2 FQNNGV, per germline. The DNA of the CDR3 is TGTGCCAGCAGCACGACAGGGGGAAGTAGTCAGCCCCAGCATTTT. This sequence encodes CASSTTGGSSQPQHF. Filled out from reference TRBV11-2 and TRBJ1-5, the complete variable domain reads EAGVAQSPRYKIIEKRQSVAFWCNPISGHATLYWYQQILGQGPKLLIQFQNNGVVDDSQLPKDRFSAERLKGVDSTLKIQPAKLEDSAVYLCASSTTGGSSQPQHFGDGTRLSIL.

CDR3 coding DNA: TGTGCCAGTAGTATAACGTTGGCCACTGAAGCTTTCTTT. It yields the protein CASSITLATEAFF. This chain connects TRBV19 to TRBJ1-1; D uncertain. This CDR3 is built from 13 residues. With 2 bases removed from V and 4 bases from J, the gap between germline ends came to 8 bases. Per the germline V gene, CDR1 is LNHDA and CDR2 is SQIVND (reference sequence).

This chain joins TRBV5-1 and TRBJ2-1; 9 bases are a match to TRBD2. With 3 bases clipped from V and 10 bases from J, the junction kept 8 bases outside the gene matches. This CDR3 region has 14 residues. CDR1 is SGHRS and CDR2 is YFSETQ in the germline V gene. CDR3 nucleotides: TGCGCCAGCAGCTCACCGGGACTAGCAGGCGAGCAGTTCTTC. Translation: CASSSPGLAGEQFF.

This chain links TRBV18 with TRBJ2-3; 7 bases fit TRBD1. V shed 1 base, J shed 5 bases, and the junction held 15 bases outside the gene matches. CDR1 and CDR2 (germline): KGHSH, LQKENI. The CDR3 has 18 residues. The CDR3, as DNA: TGTGCCAGCTCACCACGAACCCTAGGGGGCCGCTTCGGAGATACGCAGTATTTT. It encodes CASSPRTLGGRFGDTQYF.

The chain is built from TRBV19 and TRBJ1-6; weak D call: TRBD1 (5 bases). The germline V and J ends were trimmed by 3 bases and 7 bases, with 16 bases remaining between them. The CDR3 is 16 amino acids. Germline assignment: CDR1 LNHDA and CDR2 SQIVND (reference sequence). The CDR3 DNA follows: TGTGCCAGTAGTATCCCCGGACAAAGAATCAATTCACCCCTCCACTTT. It encodes CASSIPGQRINSPLHF.

J is TRBJ1-4 and V is TRBV28; no firm D call. V shed 1 base and J shed 8 bases, with 17 bases lying between them. CDR3 length: 16 amino acids. Germline CDR1 is MDHEN and CDR2 is SYDVKM. DNA for the CDR3: TGTGCCAGCAGTTTATATTCCGCACTTGGAGAAGAAAAACTGTTTTTT. Protein product: CASSLYSALGEEKLFF.

V and J are TRBV6-5 and TRBJ1-4; D is undetermined. The CDR3 length is 14 residues. The germline V gene encodes CDR1 MNHEY and CDR2 SVGAGI. The V end was cut by 4 bases, the J end by 3 bases, with 9 bases between. The CDR3 here is CASSLTRANEKLFF. The CDR3 coding sequence is TGTGCCAGCAGTTTGACCCGGGCTAATGAAAAACTGTTTTTT.